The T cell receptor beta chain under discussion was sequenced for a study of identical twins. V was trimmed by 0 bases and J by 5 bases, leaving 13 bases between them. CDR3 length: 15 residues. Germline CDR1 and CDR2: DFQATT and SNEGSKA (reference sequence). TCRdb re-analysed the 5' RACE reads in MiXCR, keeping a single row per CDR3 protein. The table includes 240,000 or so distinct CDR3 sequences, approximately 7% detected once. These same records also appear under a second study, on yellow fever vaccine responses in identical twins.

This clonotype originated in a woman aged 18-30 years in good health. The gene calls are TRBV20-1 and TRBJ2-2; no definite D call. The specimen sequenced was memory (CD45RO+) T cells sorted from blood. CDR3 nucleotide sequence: TGCAGTGCTAGAGACGGTAGAATGGGGACCGGGGAGCTGTTTTTT. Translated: CSARDGRMGTGELFF.